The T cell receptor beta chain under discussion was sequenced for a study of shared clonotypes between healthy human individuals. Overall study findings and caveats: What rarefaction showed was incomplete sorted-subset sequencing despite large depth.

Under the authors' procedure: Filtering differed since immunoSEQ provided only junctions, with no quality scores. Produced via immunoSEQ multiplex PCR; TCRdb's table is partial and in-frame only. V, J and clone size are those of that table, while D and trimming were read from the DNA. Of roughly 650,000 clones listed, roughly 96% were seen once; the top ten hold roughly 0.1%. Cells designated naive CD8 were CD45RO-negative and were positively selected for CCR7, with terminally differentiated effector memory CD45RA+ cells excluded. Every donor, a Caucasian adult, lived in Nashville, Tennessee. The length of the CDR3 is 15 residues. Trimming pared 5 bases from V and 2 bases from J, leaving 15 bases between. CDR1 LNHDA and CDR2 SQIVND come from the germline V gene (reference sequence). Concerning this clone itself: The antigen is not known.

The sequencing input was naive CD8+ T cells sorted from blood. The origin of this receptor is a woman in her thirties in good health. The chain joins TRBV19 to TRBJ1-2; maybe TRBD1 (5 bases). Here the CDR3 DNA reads TGTGCCAGTAGTTCAACCCGGGACTCGAACTATGGCTACACCTTC. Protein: CASSSTRDSNYGYTF.